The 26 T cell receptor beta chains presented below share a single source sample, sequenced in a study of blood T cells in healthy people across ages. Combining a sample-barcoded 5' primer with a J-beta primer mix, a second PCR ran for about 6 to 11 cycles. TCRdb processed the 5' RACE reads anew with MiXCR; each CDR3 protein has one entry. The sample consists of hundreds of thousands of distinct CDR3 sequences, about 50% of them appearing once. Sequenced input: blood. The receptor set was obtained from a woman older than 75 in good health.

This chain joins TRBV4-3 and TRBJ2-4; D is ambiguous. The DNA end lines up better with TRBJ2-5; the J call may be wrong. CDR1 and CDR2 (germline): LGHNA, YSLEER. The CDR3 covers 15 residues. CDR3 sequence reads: CASSQDRSNQETQYF. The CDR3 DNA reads TGCGCCAGCAGCCAAGATCGTTCGAACCAAGAGACCCAGTACTTC.

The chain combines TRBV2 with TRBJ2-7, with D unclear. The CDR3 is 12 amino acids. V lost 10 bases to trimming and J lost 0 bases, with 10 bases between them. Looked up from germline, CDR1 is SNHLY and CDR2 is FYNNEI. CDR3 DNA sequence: TGTGCCACTAAGCCGAGCTCCTACGAGCAGTACTTC. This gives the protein CATKPSSYEQYF.

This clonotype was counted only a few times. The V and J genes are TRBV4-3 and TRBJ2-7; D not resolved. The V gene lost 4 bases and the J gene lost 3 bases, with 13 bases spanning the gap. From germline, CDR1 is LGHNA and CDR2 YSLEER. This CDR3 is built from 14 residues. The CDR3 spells CASSPSHQVYEQYF. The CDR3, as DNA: TGCGCCAGCAGCCCCTCCCACCAGGTCTACGAGCAGTACTTC.

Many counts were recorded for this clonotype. The CDR3 nucleotides are TGTGCCAGCAGTGAACCCCGGGCGGTAAAAGAGACCCAGTACTTC. This codes for CASSEPRAVKETQYF. J is TRBJ2-5 and V is TRBV25-1; D gene ambiguous. Trimming pared 2 bases from V and 3 bases from J, leaving 13 bases between. The CDR3 spans 15 residues. CDR1 is MGHDK, CDR2 SYGVNS, per germline. Combining the CDR3 with reference TRBV25-1 and TRBJ2-5 gives the whole variable domain EADIYQTPRYLVIGTGKKITLECSQTMGHDKMYWYQQDPGMELHLIHYSYGVNSTEKGDLSSESTVSRIRTEHFPLTLESARPSHTSQYLCASSEPRAVKETQYFGPGTRLLVL.

CDR3 region: CSAFSGTEAYGYTF. The CDR3 DNA sequence: TGCAGTGCTTTTTCCGGGACGGAAGCCTATGGCTACACCTTC. The V gene is TRBV20-1, the J gene TRBJ1-2, with D perhaps matching TRBD1 (5 bases). The CDR3 length is 14 residues. Germline V gene lookup returns CDR1 DFQATT and CDR2 SNEGSKA (reference sequence). V was pared by 5 bases and J by 4 bases, with 17 bases between.

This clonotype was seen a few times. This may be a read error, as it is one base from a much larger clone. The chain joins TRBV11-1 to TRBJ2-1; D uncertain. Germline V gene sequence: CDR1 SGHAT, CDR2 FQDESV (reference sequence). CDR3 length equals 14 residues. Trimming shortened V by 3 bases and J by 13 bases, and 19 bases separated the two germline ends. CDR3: CASSLPPPTGDQFF. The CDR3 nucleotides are TGTGCCAGCAGCTTGCCTCCCCCGACCGGAGATCAGTTCTTC.

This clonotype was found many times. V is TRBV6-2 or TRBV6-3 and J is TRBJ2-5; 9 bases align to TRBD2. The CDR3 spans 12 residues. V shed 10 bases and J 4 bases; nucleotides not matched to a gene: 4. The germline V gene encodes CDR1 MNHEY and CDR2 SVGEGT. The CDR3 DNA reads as TGTGCCACCGGTAGCGGGGGAGAGACCCAGTACTTC. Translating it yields CATGSGGETQYF.

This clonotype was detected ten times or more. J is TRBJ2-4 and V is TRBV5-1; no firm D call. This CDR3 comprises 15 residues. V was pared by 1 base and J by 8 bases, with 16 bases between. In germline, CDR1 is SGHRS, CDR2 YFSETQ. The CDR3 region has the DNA TGCGCCAGCAGCTTGTTCGAATGGGCCTCGGACATTCAGTACTTC. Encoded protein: CASSLFEWASDIQYF.

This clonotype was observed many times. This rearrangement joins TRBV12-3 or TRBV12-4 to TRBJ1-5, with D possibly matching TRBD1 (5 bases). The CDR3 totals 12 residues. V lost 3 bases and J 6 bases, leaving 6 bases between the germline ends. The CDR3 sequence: CASSFGGQPQHF. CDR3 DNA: TGTGCCAGCAGTTTTGGGGGTCAGCCCCAGCATTTT.

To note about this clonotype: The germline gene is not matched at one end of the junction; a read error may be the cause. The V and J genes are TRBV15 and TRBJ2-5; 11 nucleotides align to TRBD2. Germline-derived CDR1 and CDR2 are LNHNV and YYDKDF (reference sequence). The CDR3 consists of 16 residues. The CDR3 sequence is CASSPSPSGGRETQYF. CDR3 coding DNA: TGTGCCTCCAGCCCTTCACCTAGCGGGGGGCGAGAGACCCAGTACTTC.

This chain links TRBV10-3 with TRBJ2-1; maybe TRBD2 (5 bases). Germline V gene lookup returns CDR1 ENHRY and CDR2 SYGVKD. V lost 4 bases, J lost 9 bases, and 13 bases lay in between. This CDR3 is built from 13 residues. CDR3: CAISGYSEGEQFF. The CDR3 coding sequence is TGTGCCATCAGTGGTTATAGTGAGGGTGAGCAGTTCTTC.

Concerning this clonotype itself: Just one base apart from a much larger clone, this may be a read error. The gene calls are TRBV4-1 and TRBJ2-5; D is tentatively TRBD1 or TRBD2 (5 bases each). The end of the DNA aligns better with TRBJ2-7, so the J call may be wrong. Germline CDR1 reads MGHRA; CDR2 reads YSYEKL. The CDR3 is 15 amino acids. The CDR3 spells CASSRGEGTQYEQYF. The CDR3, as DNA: TGCGCCAGCAGCCGTGGAGAGGGGACCCAATACGAGCAGTACTTC.

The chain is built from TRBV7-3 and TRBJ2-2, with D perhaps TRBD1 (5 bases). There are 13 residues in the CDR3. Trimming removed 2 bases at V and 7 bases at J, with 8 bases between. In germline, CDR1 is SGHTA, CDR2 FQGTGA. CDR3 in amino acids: CASSLSGNGELFF. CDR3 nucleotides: TGTGCCAGCAGCTTATCAGGGAACGGGGAGCTGTTTTTT.

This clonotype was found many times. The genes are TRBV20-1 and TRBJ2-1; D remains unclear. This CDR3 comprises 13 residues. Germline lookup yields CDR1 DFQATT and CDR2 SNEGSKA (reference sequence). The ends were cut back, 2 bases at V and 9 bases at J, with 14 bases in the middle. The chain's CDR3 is CSARWAVSGEQFF. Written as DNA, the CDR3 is TGCAGTGCTAGATGGGCTGTTAGTGGTGAGCAGTTCTTC.

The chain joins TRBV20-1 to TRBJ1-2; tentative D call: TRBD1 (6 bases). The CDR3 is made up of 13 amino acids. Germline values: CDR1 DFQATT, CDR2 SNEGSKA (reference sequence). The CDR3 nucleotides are TGCAGCCGACCCCCGGGGGGCGTGCATGGCTACACCTTC. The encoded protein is CSRPPGGVHGYTF.

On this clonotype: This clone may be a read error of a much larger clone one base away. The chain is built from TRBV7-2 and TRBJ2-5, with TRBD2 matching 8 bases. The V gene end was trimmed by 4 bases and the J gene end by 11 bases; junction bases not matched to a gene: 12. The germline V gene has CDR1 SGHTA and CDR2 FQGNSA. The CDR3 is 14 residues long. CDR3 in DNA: TGTGCCAGCAGCTCGGGACTAGTTCTCGGTGAGCAGTACTTC. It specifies CASSSGLVLGEQYF.

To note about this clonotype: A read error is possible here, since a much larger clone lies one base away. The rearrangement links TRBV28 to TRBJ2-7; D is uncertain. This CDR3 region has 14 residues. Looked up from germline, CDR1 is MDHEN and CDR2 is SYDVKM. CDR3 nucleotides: TGTGCCAGCAGTTTGTACATAGGGCCCTACGAGCGGTACTTC. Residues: CASSLYIGPYERYF.

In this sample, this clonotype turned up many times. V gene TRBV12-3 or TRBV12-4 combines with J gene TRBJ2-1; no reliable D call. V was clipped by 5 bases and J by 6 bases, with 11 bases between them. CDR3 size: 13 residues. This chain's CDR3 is CASSPHVVNEQFF. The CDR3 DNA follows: TGTGCCAGCAGTCCCCACGTTGTCAATGAGCAGTTCTTC.

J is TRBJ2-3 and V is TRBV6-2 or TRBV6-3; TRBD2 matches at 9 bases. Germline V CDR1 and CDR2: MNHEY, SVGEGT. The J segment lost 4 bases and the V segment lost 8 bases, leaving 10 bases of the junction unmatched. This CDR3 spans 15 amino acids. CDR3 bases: TGTGCCAGCTCGTGGGCTAGCGGGGTTTCAGATACGCAGTATTTT. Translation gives CASSWASGVSDTQYF.

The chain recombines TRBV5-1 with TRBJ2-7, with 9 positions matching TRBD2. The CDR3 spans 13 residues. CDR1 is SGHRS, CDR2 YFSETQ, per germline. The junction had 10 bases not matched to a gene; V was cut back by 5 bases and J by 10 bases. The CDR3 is CASRLGREGRQYF. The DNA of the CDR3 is TGCGCCAGCAGGCTCGGGCGGGAGGGCCGCCAGTACTTC. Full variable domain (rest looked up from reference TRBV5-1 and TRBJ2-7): KAGVTQTPRYLIKTRGQQVTLSCSPISGHRSVSWYQQTPGQGLQFLFEYFSETQRNKGNFPGRFSGRQFSNSRSEMNVSTLELGDSALYLCASRLGREGRQYFGPGTRLTVT.

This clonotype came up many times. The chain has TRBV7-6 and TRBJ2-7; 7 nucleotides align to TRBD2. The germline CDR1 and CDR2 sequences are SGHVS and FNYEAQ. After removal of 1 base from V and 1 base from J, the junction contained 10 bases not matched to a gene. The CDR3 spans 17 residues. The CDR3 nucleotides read TGTGCCAGCAGCTTAGGGGCTAGCGGAATTGTGTCCTACGAGCAGTACTTC. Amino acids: CASSLGASGIVSYEQYF. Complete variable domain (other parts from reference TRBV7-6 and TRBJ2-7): GAGVSQSPRYKVTKRGQDVALRCDPISGHVSLYWYRQALGQGPEFLTYFNYEAQQDKSGLPNDRFSAERPEGSISTLTIQRTEQRDSAMYRCASSLGASGIVSYEQYFGPGTRLTVT.

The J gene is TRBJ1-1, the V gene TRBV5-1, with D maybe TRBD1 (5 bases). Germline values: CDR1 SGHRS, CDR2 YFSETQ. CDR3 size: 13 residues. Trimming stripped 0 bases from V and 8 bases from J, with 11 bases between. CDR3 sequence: CASSLVFGTEAFF. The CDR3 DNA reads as TGCGCCAGCAGCTTGGTATTTGGGACCGAAGCTTTCTTT. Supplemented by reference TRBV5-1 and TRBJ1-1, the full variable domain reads KAGVTQTPRYLIKTRGQQVTLSCSPISGHRSVSWYQQTPGQGLQFLFEYFSETQRNKGNFPGRFSGRQFSNSRSEMNVSTLELGDSALYLCASSLVFGTEAFFGQGTRLTVV.

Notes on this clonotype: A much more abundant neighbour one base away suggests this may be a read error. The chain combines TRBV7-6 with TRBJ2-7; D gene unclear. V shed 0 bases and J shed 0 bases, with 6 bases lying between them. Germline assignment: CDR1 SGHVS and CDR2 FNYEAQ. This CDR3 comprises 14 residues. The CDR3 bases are TGTGCCAGCAGCTTAGCGCACAGCTCCTACGAGCAGTACTTC. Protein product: CASSLAHSSYEQYF.

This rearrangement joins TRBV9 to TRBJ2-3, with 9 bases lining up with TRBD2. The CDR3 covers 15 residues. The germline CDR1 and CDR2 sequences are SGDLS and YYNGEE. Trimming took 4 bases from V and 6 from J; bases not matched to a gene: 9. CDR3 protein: CASSQSGGILDTQYF. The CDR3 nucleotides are TGTGCCAGCAGCCAGAGCGGGGGGATTCTGGATACGCAGTATTTT.

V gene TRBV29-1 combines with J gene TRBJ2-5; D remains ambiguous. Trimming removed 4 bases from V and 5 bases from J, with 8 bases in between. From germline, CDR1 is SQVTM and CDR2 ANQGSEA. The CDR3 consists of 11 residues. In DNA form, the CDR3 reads TGCAGCGTTGTTGTCACGGAGACCCAGTACTTC. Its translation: CSVVVTETQYF.

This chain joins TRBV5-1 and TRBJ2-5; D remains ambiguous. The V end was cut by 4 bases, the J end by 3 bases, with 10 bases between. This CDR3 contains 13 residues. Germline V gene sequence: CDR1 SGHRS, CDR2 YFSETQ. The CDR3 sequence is CASSPVGKETQYF. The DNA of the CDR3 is TGCGCCAGCAGCCCCGTGGGGAAAGAGACCCAGTACTTC.